This record looks at one T cell receptor beta chain sequence and its context. This entry is derived from a study of blood T cell repertoires in COVID-19. As for the study in general: The United States, Italy and Spain supplied acute and convalescent COVID-19 samples. The cDNA or gDNA used as material had been derived from T cells, B-cell-depleted T cells, or PBMCs.

Germline CDR1 reads MNHEY; CDR2 reads SVGEGT. Trimming took 0 bases from V and 10 from J, leaving 16 bases between them. The CDR3 length is 15 residues. Authors' data handling: Amplification of reference gene primers was used by the study to estimate nucleated cell counts. Data came from immunoSEQ multiplex PCR; TCRdb stores just in-frame clones and leaves some out. V and J calls and clone size are as listed in that table; D and trimming were resolved from the DNA. The sample has over 200,000 clones; approximately 91% are singletons. Sequenced input: peripheral blood. The chain has TRBV6-2 or TRBV6-3 and TRBJ1-5; no clear D. The clonotype comes from a man between 60 and 70 years old who had recovered from COVID-19. The DNA for the CDR3 is TGTGCCAGCAGTTACTCGATGGGCGGGCTGGGTCCCCAGCATTTT. Translated: CASSYSMGGLGPQHF.